The sequence of this TCR beta chain was determined in a study of cytomegalovirus exposure and HLA in healthy donors. Vbeta (60) and Jbeta (13) primers were used in the PCR. Profiled with immunoSEQ multiplex PCR; TCRdb holds only in-frame clones, not every one. Of about 81,000 clones in the sample, 90% were seen once. To note about this clone: Its cognate antigen is unknown.

Findings of the study overall: In vitro experiments confirmed that a few CMV-associated chains were specific for CMV antigens.

V trimming: 2 bases; J trimming: 6 bases; junction bases outside the gene matches: 3. From germline, CDR1 is MNHEY and CDR2 SVGAGI. The CDR3 is 15 residues long. The receptor was isolated from a man in his late teens or twenties in good health and CMV-seronegative. Sequenced input: PBMCs. The J gene is TRBJ2-2, the V gene TRBV6-5, with 10 bases lining up with TRBD1. This chain's CDR3 is CASSYGTGVAGELFF. The CDR3 DNA reads as TGTGCCAGCAGTTACGGGACAGGGGTTGCCGGGGAGCTGTTTTTT.